The source of this T cell receptor (beta chain) is a study of T-cell reconstitution after alpha-beta-depleted transplantation in children. TCRbeta library construction was performed incorporating unique molecular identifiers. MiXCR was run by TCRdb on the PCR reads, yielding one entry per CDR3 protein. The data contain 490,000 or so distinct CDR3 sequences, around an eighth of them singletons. This clonotype was found a few times. The V end lost 6 bases, the J end lost 2 bases, and 17 bases lay between the germline ends. Germline loops: CDR1 DFQATT, CDR2 SNEGSKA (reference sequence). CDR3 length: 15 residues.

The sample consisted of PBMCs from the stem cell graft donor, taken from the stem cell graft. The V and J genes are TRBV20-1 and TRBJ2-1, with a possible D match to TRBD1 (6 bases). The TCR originated in a human donor who donated a stem cell graft to a child with combined immunodeficiency. The DNA of the CDR3 is TGCAGTGCCGCTAGCCAGGACAGAACCTACAATGAGCAGTTCTTC. Translation: CSAASQDRTYNEQFF.